Here is one T cell receptor (beta chain) with its context. At least ten counts were recorded for this clone. The antigen it binds to is not known. Base qualities are missing; no much larger clone stands one base away. The CDR3 covers 13 residues, taking in both the cysteine and the phenylalanine. Here the CDR3 DNA is all that survives: 39 bases in frame from base 1. Via the germline V gene, CDR1 is ENHRY and CDR2 SYGVKD. V ends up 11 bases short and J 7 bases short, with an unmatched junction base count of 10. The cohort consisted of 600 to 750 healthy bone marrow donors. Cohort members were all nominally healthy when sampled, although unrecorded immune exposures were likely present. The donor tested CMV seropositive and was one of the 289 seropositive cohort members. A peripheral blood sample was provided by each donor, and peripheral blood mononuclear cells were used for TCR beta sequencing. Genomic DNA extraction from the blood cell samples was performed with the Qiagen DNeasy Blood Extraction Kit.

The method behind the library was the immunoSEQ multiplex PCR assay. A mixture of 60 forward primers for TCR Vbeta segments and 13 reverse primers for TCR Jbeta segments was used in the multiplex PCR. Amplification of the CDR3 region of rearranged TCR beta genes was performed with a multiplex PCR assay on genomic DNA. On the Illumina HiSeq System, the amplified TCR beta libraries were sequenced as 87-base-pair reads. The source study handled its data this way. In a later analysis, 70 million to 95 million unique TCR beta chains were counted across the 500 to 850 repertoires, and roughly 11 million of these chains were shared by at least two donors. A nearest-neighbor algorithm error-corrected the raw reads and collapsed the reads into unique sequences, merging closely related sequences to remove PCR and sequencing errors. Alignment of CDR3 sequences to IMGT reference sequences was used to assign V, D and J gene segments. For a sequence to be retained, a match of at least six nucleotides was required to both a V gene segment and a J gene segment. Rearrangements were classified as productive when the CDR3 lacked stop codons and remained in frame with V and J, and all other rearrangements were classified as non-productive. Following IMGT convention, CDR3 was defined as the stretch from the second conserved V-encoded cysteine to the conserved J-encoded phenylalanine. Sequences without an unambiguous match to a single V gene segment were excluded from the earlier analysis of 450 to 650 of the donors. In an earlier analysis of some 590 of the donors, a V segment was called functional when productive rearrangements were above 56.7%, and segregating when the standard deviation between donors exceeded 5%. To diagnose cytomegalovirus status from the catalog of TCR beta chain sequences, a statistical classification framework was built. V and J gene assignment, in a later analysis, came from comparing TCR nucleotide sequences with IMGT/GENE-DB human TR gene sequences. Using the TCRdist pipeline, a later analysis assigned CDR3 sequences along with most-parsimonious VDJ recombination scenarios. In a later analysis, each TCR beta chain was defined by its CDR3 amino acid sequence together with its V-gene family, and reads without a unique V-gene family were excluded. In a later analysis, fewer than 600 highly shared, low-generation-probability nucleotide sequences were removed to address suspected cross-contamination and a sequencing artifact. A later analysis calculated a clonal expansion index for each public chain from normalized within-repertoire ranks of inferred template counts. In a later analysis, generation probabilities were computed using a VDJ recombination model fitted to out-of-frame rearrangements, and the results were checked against IGoR. Hypergeometric tests were used in a later analysis to score TCR-TCR, TCR-HLA and TCR-CMV co-occurrence, with a repertoire-size bias correction applied to the TCR pairs. False discovery rates were estimated in a later analysis by permuting HLA or CMV assignments 20 times. In a later analysis, co-occurring TCRs were grouped using DBSCAN, with TCRdist sequence similarity added in when clustering inside HLA-allele-positive subsets. Co-occurrence clustering excluded repertoires with fewer than 30,000 or more than 120,000 public chains, plus five with anomalous nucleotide sharing. In its TCRdb copy, this immuneACCESS table keeps in-frame sequences only and misses some clones. Where compared with another copy, unresolved V genes explain less than half of these, and the others have no known cause. V, J and clone size were drawn from that table, and D and trimming were deduced from the DNA. Recorded for this sample are 99,000 or so clones; about 9.5% of them occurred a single time. More than 5% of the sample is in the top ten clones.

The source of the sample is a study of cytomegalovirus exposure and HLA in healthy donors (dated by TCRdb to the late 2010s). For context, the study as a whole: An earlier analysis of some 600 of the donors reported over 250 Gb of sequence data and around 100 million unique TCR beta sequences obtained from about 200 million T cells. An early release covering about 600 HLA-typed donors comprised about 300 gigabases of sequencing data and tens of millions of unique TCR sequences. Among the roughly 400 genotyped donors, around 79% belonged to the genetic ancestry cluster associated with self-reported Caucasian donors. The study was designed to test whether signatures of past pathogen exposure could be identified by cataloging public T cell receptors. The study used immunosequencing to profile the T cell repertoires of some 600 subjects and linked those repertoires to cytomegalovirus serostatus. A separate validation cohort of roughly 130 different subjects was used in addition to the roughly 700-subject first cohort. High-throughput TCR immunosequencing, statistical association of individual TCRs with disease status, and machine learning were combined to predict cytomegalovirus infection status. To study patterns of TCR occurrence, a later analysis re-analyzed previously published TCR beta repertoires from 600 to 750 donors and added high-resolution HLA genotyping. Rather than using new phenotypic data, the later analysis identified candidate immune exposures from TCR beta sequences and from how often those sequences occurred across donors. An earlier analysis of about 620 of the donors applied high-throughput TCR beta sequencing to assess whether each TCR beta V gene segment acted as functional or pseudogenic. Donor age, sex, ethnicity and CMV serostatus were compiled together with the repertoire data. In a later genetic analysis, genome-wide SNP genotypes for 398 of the 666 donors were used, and that subset was treated as a discovery cohort. All discovery cohort repertoires had been generated on a single sequencing platform. Both class I and class II loci were covered by HLA typing, at four-digit resolution. The number of typed donors differed by locus: roughly 629-640 for A, B, C, DRB1 and DQB1; 500 to 550 for DQA1; 606 for DPA1; and approximately 450 for DPB1. Because of strong linkage in the cohort, roughly five DR-DQ haplotypes were treated as single units for association and clustering. On average, 235,054 unique TCR beta nucleotide sequences were sequenced per donor among some 420 genotyped donors of the cohort, with roughly 20% of those sequences being non-productive. Paper-wide results and their limitations: The presence/absence analyses assumed that sequencing depth was roughly uniform across donors, and that assumption may not be true. It was suggested by the authors that the approach could potentially be generalized to other disease states and immunological phenotypes. Most TCR sequences were seen in very few donors, while some public TCRs were found in many individuals. A later genetic analysis reported fewer N-insertions in productive TCRs among donors in an Asian-associated ancestry cluster than the roughly 700-donor mean. Some IMGT-functional V segments, including TRBV6-2 and TRBV6-3, could not be told apart with the 87-base-pair reads, so those segments were excluded. In both the original and validation cohorts, the classifier was reported to diagnose cytomegalovirus status with high specificity and sensitivity. Immune exposure information for the cohort was limited to CMV serostatus. In a later analysis, the rate of TCR association differed among HLA loci, with DRB1 alleles having the most associated TCRs and HLA-C alleles having the fewest. Because HLA typing was missing for some donors at each locus, association tests included only the typed subset. In the study, around 160 TCR beta chains were listed as associated with cytomegalovirus. Linkage disequilibrium might explain the correlated functional status among segregating V segments, but an unknown experimental factor could not be ruled out. A later genetic analysis associated a missense DCLRE1C variant with V-gene and J-gene trimming of TCR beta chains, and an independent cohort replicated the association. A further reported finding was that TCR beta sequences accurately predicted the HLA-A and HLA-B alleles for most subjects in the first cohort. In an earlier analysis of more than 500 of the donors, most TCR beta V segments appeared in productive rearrangements about 87% or about 30% of the time, broadly matching IMGT annotations. In vitro tests confirmed that three of the cytomegalovirus-associated TCR beta chains recognize cytomegalovirus antigens. The cohort was sequenced for TCR beta chains only, and without alpha or paired-chain data the features that could be detected were limited. Compared with equally common non-associated chains, HLA-associated TCR beta chains in a later analysis were more clonally expanded and had lower generation probabilities. Specific HLA alleles were associated with 15,000 to 20,000 TCR beta sequences at a false discovery rate of 0.05 in a later analysis. A later analysis found that most CMV-associated TCR beta chains appeared HLA-restricted, with HLA associations seemingly driven largely by CMV exposure. The sequencing pipeline was judged likely to have produced a cluster of highly shared sequence variants as a technical artifact. Strong co-occurrence of HLA alleles, especially DR and DQ, made assigning TCR associations to individual alleles difficult. Because counts were too low, 15 or so rarely observed V segments, including chromosome 9 orphons, were excluded from the earlier analysis of several hundred of the donors. Several of the top co-occurrence clusters appeared to be linked to parvovirus B19, influenza, CMV and Epstein-Barr virus, according to a later analysis.

This clonotype was sampled from a man aged 40-55 years in good health and CMV-seropositive. Material: PBMCs. Recombination linked TRBV10-3 to TRBJ1-4; 7 bases in the middle match TRBD1. The sequence in DNA is TGTGCCGCCTCGACAGGGAGGTCTGAAAAACTGTTTTTT. Its coded protein is CAASTGRSEKLFF.